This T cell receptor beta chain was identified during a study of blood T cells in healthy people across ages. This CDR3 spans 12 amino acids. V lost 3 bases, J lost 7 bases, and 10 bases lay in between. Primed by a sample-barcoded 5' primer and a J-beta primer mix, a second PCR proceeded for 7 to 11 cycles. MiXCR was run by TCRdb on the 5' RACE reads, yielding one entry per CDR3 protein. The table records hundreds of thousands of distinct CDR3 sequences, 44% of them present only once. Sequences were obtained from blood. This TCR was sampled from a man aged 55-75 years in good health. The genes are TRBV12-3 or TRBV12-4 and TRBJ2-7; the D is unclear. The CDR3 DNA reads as TGTGCCAGCAGTTTGGGCAGGCCAGAGCAGTACTTC. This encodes CASSLGRPEQYF.